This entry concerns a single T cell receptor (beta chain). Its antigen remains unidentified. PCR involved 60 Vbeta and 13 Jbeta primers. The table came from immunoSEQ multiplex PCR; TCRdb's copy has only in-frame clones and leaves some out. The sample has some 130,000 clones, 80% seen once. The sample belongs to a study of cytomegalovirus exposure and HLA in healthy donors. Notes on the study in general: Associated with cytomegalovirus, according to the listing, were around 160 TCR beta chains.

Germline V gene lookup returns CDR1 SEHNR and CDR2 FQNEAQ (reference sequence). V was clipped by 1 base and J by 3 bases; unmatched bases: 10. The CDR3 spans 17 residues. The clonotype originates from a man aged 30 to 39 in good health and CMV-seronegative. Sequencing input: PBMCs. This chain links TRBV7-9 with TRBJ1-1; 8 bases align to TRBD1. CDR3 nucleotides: TGTGCCAGCAGCTTAGGTTCAGGGGGCGGTGGTGACACTGAAGCTTTCTTT. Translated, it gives CASSLGSGGGGDTEAFF.